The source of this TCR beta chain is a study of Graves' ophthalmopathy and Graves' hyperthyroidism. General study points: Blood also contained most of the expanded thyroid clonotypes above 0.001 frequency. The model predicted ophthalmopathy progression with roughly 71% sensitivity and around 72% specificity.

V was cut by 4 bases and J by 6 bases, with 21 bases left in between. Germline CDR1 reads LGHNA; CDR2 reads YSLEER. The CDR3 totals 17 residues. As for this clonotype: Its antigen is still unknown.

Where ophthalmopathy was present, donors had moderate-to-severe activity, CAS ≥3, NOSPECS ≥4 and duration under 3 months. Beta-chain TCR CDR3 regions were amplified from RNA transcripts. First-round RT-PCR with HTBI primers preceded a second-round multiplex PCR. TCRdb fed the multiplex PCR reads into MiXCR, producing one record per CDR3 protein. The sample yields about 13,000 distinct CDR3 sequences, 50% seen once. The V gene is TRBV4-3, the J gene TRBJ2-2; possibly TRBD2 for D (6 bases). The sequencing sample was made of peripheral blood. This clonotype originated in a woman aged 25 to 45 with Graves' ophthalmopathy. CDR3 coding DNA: TGCGCCAGCAGCCTAGACGGAAGCGGGCTTGACCCCGGGGAGCTGTTTTTT. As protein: CASSLDGSGLDPGELFF.